The clone carrying this T cell receptor (beta chain) appeared a few times. What it binds is unknown. The sample originates from a study of T cell repertoires in cytomegalovirus infection. Whole-study context: The authors relied on CMV epitopes, both recently identified HLA-C-restricted and well-studied HLA-B-restricted. Public TCR beta signatures provided an indication of both CMV infection and a matching HLA type. Study-wide results and limits: HLA-C-restricted CMV clonotypes gave the most frequent clonotype in two of eight donors.

Using its own MiXCR run on the reads, TCRdb lists one record per CDR3 protein. The data show about 830,000 distinct CDR3 sequences, less than 35% seen once. The germline V gene encodes CDR1 SGHVS and CDR2 FNYEAQ. There are 14 residues in the CDR3. Between the trimmed V and J ends, which lost 2 bases and 8 bases, there was a span of 15 bases. This sequence originates from a human donor in good health (CMV status not recorded). Some clones in this sample may be carry-over from other donors' samples. The chain joins TRBV7-6 to TRBJ1-1; D is possibly TRBD1 (6 bases). The material sequenced was cultured CD8+ T cells from PBMCs, taken from culture after CMV antigen stimulation. The CDR3 region has the DNA TGTGCCAGCAGCTTAACGCACACACAGGGCGAAGCTTTCTTT. Translating it yields CASSLTHTQGEAFF.